This T cell receptor (beta chain) derives from a study of T cell changes during pregnancy in multiple sclerosis. Assay used: immunoSEQ multiplex PCR; TCRdb lists only in-frame clones, some missing. The sample contains nearly 70,000 clones, roughly nine tenths of which appear only once. Germline CDR1 and CDR2: MNHEY and SMNVEV (reference sequence). The CDR3 consists of 16 residues. The germline V and J ends were trimmed by 1 base and 8 bases, with 18 bases remaining between them. Sequencing was performed on peripheral blood, taken in the second trimester of pregnancy. The sequence derives from a female donor in good health, enrolled as a control in a pregnancy study. The chain combines TRBV27 with TRBJ2-1; TRBD2 might be the D (5 bases). Here the CDR3 reads CASSLFLGVDYDEQFF. CDR3 nucleotides: TGTGCCAGCAGTTTATTTCTCGGGGTCGATTACGATGAGCAGTTCTTC.